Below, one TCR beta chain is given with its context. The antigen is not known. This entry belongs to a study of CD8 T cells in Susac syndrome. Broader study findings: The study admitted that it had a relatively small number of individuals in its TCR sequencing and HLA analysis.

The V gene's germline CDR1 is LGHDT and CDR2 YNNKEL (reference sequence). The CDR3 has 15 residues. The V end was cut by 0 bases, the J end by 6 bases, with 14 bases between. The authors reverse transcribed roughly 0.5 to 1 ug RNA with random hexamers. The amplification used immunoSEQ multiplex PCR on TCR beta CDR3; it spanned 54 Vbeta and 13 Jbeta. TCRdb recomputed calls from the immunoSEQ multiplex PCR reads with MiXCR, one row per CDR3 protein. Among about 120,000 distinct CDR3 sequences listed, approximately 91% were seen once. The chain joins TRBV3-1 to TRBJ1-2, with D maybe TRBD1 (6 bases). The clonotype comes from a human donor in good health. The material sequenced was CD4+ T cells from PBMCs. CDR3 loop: CASSQDEGEWNGYTF. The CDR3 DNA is TGTGCCAGCAGCCAAGATGAGGGGGAGTGGAATGGCTACACCTTC.